What follows are 20 T cell receptor beta chains derived from one specimen sequenced in a study of control samples from healthy donors and cancer patients. Sequencing used immunoSEQ multiplex PCR; TCRdb keeps in-frame clones, though not all of them. The sample records 100,000 to 150,000 clones, about 93% being singletons. The sequenced sample consisted of PBMCs. These TCRs come from a man aged 50 to 60 with head and neck cancer.

V is TRBV11-1 and J is TRBJ1-3; D uncertain. Germline V gene lookup returns CDR1 SGHAT and CDR2 FQDESV (reference sequence). V shed 4 bases and J shed 2 bases, with 15 bases lying between them. This CDR3 has 16 amino acids. The CDR3 protein is CASSWRRGDPGNTIYF. CDR3 nucleotides: TGTGCCAGCAGCTGGCGGCGGGGAGATCCTGGAAACACCATATATTTT.

The CDR3 is CASSVDGASLREQYF. The CDR3 DNA sequence: TGTGCCAGCAGCGTAGATGGGGCCTCCCTACGAGAGCAGTACTTC. The chain combines TRBV9 with TRBJ2-7; a possible D gene is TRBD1 (5 bases). The CDR3 spans 15 residues. The germline V gene encodes CDR1 SGDLS and CDR2 YYNGEE. Trimming stripped 0 bases from V and 7 bases from J, with 17 bases between.

The V call is TRBV9, the J call TRBJ1-2; D not resolved. Deletions cut 2 bases from V and 2 bases from J, with 13 bases between. The CDR3 is 15 amino acids. Germline CDR1 is SGDLS and CDR2 is YYNGEE. The chain's CDR3 is CASSVAPAGNYGYTF. The CDR3, as DNA: TGTGCCAGCAGCGTTGCGCCAGCGGGAAACTATGGCTACACCTTC.

The V and J genes are TRBV14 and TRBJ1-2; 10 bases fit TRBD1. V lost 4 bases and J lost 3; bases outside the gene matches: 29. Germline V lookup: CDR1 SGHDN, CDR2 FVKESK. This CDR3 region has 23 residues. CDR3: CASSPKTTGTGVVVLGQDYGYTF. CDR3 coding DNA: TGTGCCAGCAGCCCTAAGACTACCGGGACAGGGGTTGTGGTCCTTGGGCAAGACTATGGCTACACCTTC. Supplemented by reference TRBV14 and TRBJ1-2, the full variable domain reads EAGVTQFPSHSVIEKGQTVTLRCDPISGHDNLYWYRRVMGKEIKFLLHFVKESKQDESGMPNNRFLAERTGGTYSTLKVQPAELEDSGVYFCASSPKTTGTGVVVLGQDYGYTFGSGTRLTVV.

The rearrangement joins TRBV2 to TRBJ1-6; tentative D call: TRBD1 (6 bases). From germline, CDR1 is SNHLY and CDR2 FYNNEI. V gave up 8 bases and J gave up 6 bases, with 20 bases separating them. The length of the CDR3 is 16 residues. CDR3 sequence (DNA): TGTGCCAGCGGGGCCGGCAGGGGAGAGTTTAATTCACCCCTCCACTTT. Translating it yields CASGAGRGEFNSPLHF.

The CDR3 coding sequence is TGTGCCAGCCGAGGGTCCGGGACAGGGGATGAAAAACTGTTTTTT. Translating gives CASRGSGTGDEKLFF. V usage is TRBV28 and J usage is TRBJ1-4; 10 bases agree with TRBD1. This CDR3 is 15 amino acids long. Germline-derived CDR1 and CDR2 are MDHEN and SYDVKM. The V segment lost 8 bases and the J segment 6 bases; nucleotides outside the gene matches: 9.

The chain carries TRBV12-3 or TRBV12-4 and TRBJ2-3; D not certain. The CDR3 sequence is 11 residues long. V lost 9 bases and J lost 11, with 15 bases in between. CDR3 residues: CASFGLNGQYF. CDR3 DNA sequence: TGTGCCAGTTTTGGCCTGAATGGGCAGTATTTT.

The chain couples TRBV2 to TRBJ1-5, with D unclear. The length of the CDR3 is 14 residues. Germline CDR1 reads SNHLY; CDR2 reads FYNNEI. V gave up 4 bases and J gave up 0 bases, with 7 bases separating them. The CDR3 spells CASSAVYSNQPQHF. The CDR3 region has the DNA TGTGCCAGCAGTGCTGTGTATAGCAATCAGCCCCAGCATTTT.

This clone was detected once. This chain connects TRBV6-2 or TRBV6-3 to TRBJ2-5; possibly TRBD2 for D (5 bases). Germline CDR1 reads MNHEY; CDR2 reads SVGEGT. The CDR3 has 17 residues. Trimming cost V 0 bases and J 2 bases, with 16 bases left between them. The DNA for the CDR3 is TGTGCCAGCAGTTACTCCGGTCGAGTCCGGGATCAAGAGACCCAGTACTTC. It yields the protein CASSYSGRVRDQETQYF.

V gene TRBV6-2 or TRBV6-3 combines with J gene TRBJ2-3, with TRBD2 matching 8 bases. Germline CDR1 and CDR2: MNHEY and SVGEGT. The CDR3 consists of 17 residues. The V segment lost 4 bases and the J segment 2 bases; nucleotides outside the gene matches: 11. The CDR3 reads CASSSLTKRGITDTQYF. The CDR3, as DNA: TGTGCCAGCAGTTCGTTAACTAAGCGGGGGATCACAGATACGCAGTATTTT.

The V and J genes are TRBV4-2 and TRBJ2-2; D uncertain. V lost 4 bases to trimming and J lost 0 bases, with 0 bases between them. The CDR3 contains 12 residues. Germline CDR1 reads LGHNA; CDR2 reads YNFKEQ. CDR3 region: CASSPNTGELFF. Here the CDR3 DNA reads TGTGCCAGCAGCCCGAACACCGGGGAGCTGTTTTTT.

The rearrangement joins TRBV7-9 to TRBJ2-5; 13 bases are shared with TRBD2. The CDR3 loop spans 20 amino acids. With V trimmed by 5 bases and J by 2 bases, 17 bases remained unmatched. The V gene's germline CDR1 is SEHNR and CDR2 FQNEAQ (reference sequence). The CDR3 DNA reads as TGTGCCAGCAGCAACCTACCACTAGCGGGGGGGCCCTTCGGGCAAGAGACCCAGTACTTC. Protein product: CASSNLPLAGGPFGQETQYF.

Concerning this clone: The junction does not match germline at one end; this may be a read error. The J gene is TRBJ2-3, the V gene TRBV28; the D gene is possibly TRBD1 (5 bases). CDR3 length: 12 residues. Germline V lookup: CDR1 MDHEN, CDR2 SYDVKM. CDR3 amino acids: CASSLLQGWEVF. CDR3 DNA sequence: TGTGCCAGCAGTCTTTTGCAGGGTTGGGAAGTTTTT. The full variable domain, in which reference TRBV28 and TRBJ2-3 provide the parts outside the CDR3, is DVKVTQSSRYLVKRTGEKVFLECVQDMDHENMFWYRQDPGLGLRLIYFSYDVKMKEKGDIPEGYSVSREKKERFSLILESASTNQTSMYLCASSLLQGWEVFGPGTRLTVL.

This clone has only one observation. The rearrangement links TRBV24-1 to TRBJ2-2; 9 nucleotides match TRBD2. CDR3 size: 17 residues. Germline V CDR1 and CDR2: KGHDR, SFDVKD. The ends lost 3 bases at V and 6 bases at J; junction bases unmatched: 10. CDR3 in DNA: TGTGCCACCAGTGATCCCGCGCTTAGCGGGGGAGCCGGGGAGCTGTTTTTT. It codes for CATSDPALSGGAGELFF.

The chain couples TRBV9 to TRBJ1-1; 8 bases line up with TRBD1. This CDR3 comprises 15 residues. From germline, CDR1 is SGDLS and CDR2 YYNGEE. Losses at the gene ends were 2 bases for V and 1 base for J; bases not matched to a gene: 4. CDR3 nucleotides: TGTGCCAGCAGCGTCGGACAGGGTACGAACACTGAAGCTTTCTTT. Its translation: CASSVGQGTNTEAFF.

The chain recombines TRBV7-9 with TRBJ1-2; the D is unclear. V was cut by 3 bases and J by 3 bases, with 5 bases left in between. This CDR3 has 12 amino acids. Germline V gene lookup returns CDR1 SEHNR and CDR2 FQNEAQ (reference sequence). The CDR3 DNA follows: TGTGCCAGCAGCTTTAGTGACTATGGCTACACCTTC. This gives the protein CASSFSDYGYTF.

CDR3 bases: TGTGCCAGCAGCGGGATACGGGGGACGGAGACCCAGTACTTC. Its protein product is CASSGIRGTETQYF. The rearrangement joins TRBV9 to TRBJ2-5; possibly TRBD2 for D (6 bases). Germline CDR1 and CDR2: SGDLS and YYNGEE. The CDR3 spans 14 residues. Trimming took 3 bases from V and 5 from J, leaving 14 bases between them. Full variable domain (remainder filled in from reference TRBV9 and TRBJ2-5): DSGVTQTPKHLITATGQRVTLRCSPRSGDLSVYWYQQSLDQGLQFLIQYYNGEERAKGNILERFSAQQFPDLHSELNLSSLELGDSALYFCASSGIRGTETQYFGPGTRLLVL.

This clone was observed a few times. The chain uses TRBV18 and TRBJ2-1, with 9 bases that match TRBD1. The CDR3 covers 13 residues. V dropped 4 bases and J dropped 6; count of bases not matched to a gene: 1. CDR1 and CDR2 (germline): KGHSH, LQKENI. CDR3 nucleotide sequence: TGTGCCAGCTCACGGGACAGGGTCAATGAGCAGTTCTTC. Translation gives CASSRDRVNEQFF.

V usage is TRBV9 and J usage is TRBJ1-6; unclear D gene. The V gene's germline CDR1 is SGDLS and CDR2 YYNGEE. Trimming cost V 4 bases and J 10 bases, with 12 bases left between them. The CDR3 length is 13 residues. The CDR3 protein is CASSTAGESPLHF. CDR3 in DNA: TGTGCCAGCAGCACAGCGGGTGAGTCACCCCTCCACTTT.

CDR3 sequence: CASSSSQQPQHF. The DNA for the CDR3 is TGTGCCAGCAGCTCGAGCCAGCAGCCCCAGCATTTT. The rearrangement uses TRBV7-2 and TRBJ1-5; D unresolved. The CDR3 is 12 amino acids. Germline lookup yields CDR1 SGHTA and CDR2 FQGNSA. V was trimmed by 4 bases and J by 7 bases, leaving 8 bases between them.